This T cell receptor (beta chain) originates from a study of persistence of HIV-infected CD4 T cells. Study observations and caveats: Antigen-responding cells were enriched for degenerate expanded CDR3beta sequences.

The CDR3 runs to 13 residues. V was shortened by 3 bases and J by 0 bases, with 3 bases between the two germline ends. Per the germline V gene, CDR1 is KGHSH and CDR2 is LQKENI. The stimulus was an HIV-1 Gag 15-mer peptide pool, about 1 ug/peptide/mL. Sorting selected CD4+ T cells upregulating both CD40 ligand and CD69. The libraries were made with immunoSEQ version 4 in survey mode. Profiled with immunoSEQ multiplex PCR; TCRdb holds only in-frame clones, not every one. Among some 13,000 clones, approximately 68% were seen once, and the ten largest hold less than 8.5%. Turning to this clone: Its antigen is not identified.

The receptor was derived from an adult man with HIV who was CMV-seropositive. Sequenced here: CD4+ T cells sorted from PBMCs after roughly 18-hour stimulation, sampled from a patient who received antiretroviral therapy. This chain joins TRBV18 and TRBJ1-5; D unclear. The CDR3 here is CASSPFSNQPQHF. CDR3 in DNA: TGTGCCAGCTCACCTTTTAGCAATCAGCCCCAGCATTTT.